The subject of this entry is one T cell receptor beta chain. These data originate in a study of blood T cell repertoires in COVID-19. Individuals aged roughly 18 to 95 years were recruited from fewer than 25 US areas. Categorization into cohorts depended on clinical history that participants reported. Before being deemed recovered, Cohort 3 donors had two negative PCRs, clearance, or symptom resolution. Germline CDR1 is SQVTM and CDR2 is ANQGSEA. This CDR3 spans 15 amino acids. Trimming removed 1 base from V and 0 bases from J, with 11 bases in between. Authors' processing steps: Reference gene primers were amplified, and this amplification served to estimate nucleated cell counts. TCRdb's table, derived via immunoSEQ multiplex PCR, lists solely in-frame clones and lacks some. Clonal size and the V and J genes are those of that table, whereas D and trimming came from the DNA. This sample has about 400,000 clones, with roughly 89% found just once.

V gene TRBV29-1 combines with J gene TRBJ2-3; a possible D gene is TRBD1 (6 bases). The specimen was PBMCs or T cells enriched from blood (not recorded which). The sequence was collected from a woman between 25 and 40 years old who had recovered from COVID-19. The DNA of the CDR3 is TGCAGCGTTGAAGGGCAGGGGATAAGCACAGATACGCAGTATTTT. Its protein product is CSVEGQGISTDTQYF.